This T cell receptor (beta chain) stems from a study of radiotherapy plus CTLA-4 blockade in lung cancer. About the research overall: An objective response was seen in 15% to 20% of patients, and disease control in 31%. Study-wide points: Clones derived from tumor TCRs expanded in blood after radiotherapy plus ipilimumab. Early clonal dynamics of blood T cells, together with interferon-beta, were reported as the best response predictor.

Assay used: immunoSEQ multiplex PCR; TCRdb lists only in-frame clones, some missing. Of about 56,000 clones listed, approximately 79% are singletons. CTLA-4 blockade with ipilimumab, together with focal radiation, was given to patients with chemo-refractory metastatic non-small-cell lung cancer. About this clone itself: Its specificity is not known.

The CDR3 runs 19 residues. The germline gives CDR1 SGHAT, CDR2 FQNNGV. Trimming cost V 5 bases and J 0 bases; bases outside gene matches: 11. The sample in question was peripheral blood, obtained from a patient treated with radiotherapy plus ipilimumab. The sequence was obtained from a human donor with non-small cell lung cancer who had a complete response to radiotherapy plus ipilimumab. This chain uses TRBV11-2 with TRBJ2-1; the match to TRBD2 covers 12 bases. The chain's CDR3 is CASSTGTSGYFSSYNEQFF. Written as DNA, the CDR3 is TGTGCCAGCAGCACCGGGACTAGCGGGTACTTTAGCTCCTACAATGAGCAGTTCTTC.